This TCR beta chain was sequenced in a study of blood T cells in healthy people across ages. Study-wide findings and caveats: Researchers judged that diversity estimates from one million T cells fell short of true values.

Combining a sample-barcoded 5' primer with a J-beta primer mix, a second PCR ran for roughly 6 to 11 cycles. Each CDR3 protein gets one entry after TCRdb re-called the 5' RACE reads with MiXCR. The data show fewer than 1.5 million distinct CDR3 sequences, with 42% seen just once and roughly 7.9% held by the top ten. The CDR3 has 14 residues. The J segment lost 5 bases and the V segment lost 5 bases, leaving 7 bases of the junction unmatched. Looked up from germline, CDR1 is DFQATT and CDR2 is SNEGSKA (reference sequence). Concerning this clonotype: What it binds is unknown.

This TCR came from a woman between 18 and 29 years old in good health. The specimen was blood. The chain is built from TRBV20-1 and TRBJ2-7, with 12 bases aligning to TRBD2. CDR3 DNA sequence: TGCAGTGCTCTACATGGACTAGCGGGAAACGAGCAGTACTTC. It specifies CSALHGLAGNEQYF.